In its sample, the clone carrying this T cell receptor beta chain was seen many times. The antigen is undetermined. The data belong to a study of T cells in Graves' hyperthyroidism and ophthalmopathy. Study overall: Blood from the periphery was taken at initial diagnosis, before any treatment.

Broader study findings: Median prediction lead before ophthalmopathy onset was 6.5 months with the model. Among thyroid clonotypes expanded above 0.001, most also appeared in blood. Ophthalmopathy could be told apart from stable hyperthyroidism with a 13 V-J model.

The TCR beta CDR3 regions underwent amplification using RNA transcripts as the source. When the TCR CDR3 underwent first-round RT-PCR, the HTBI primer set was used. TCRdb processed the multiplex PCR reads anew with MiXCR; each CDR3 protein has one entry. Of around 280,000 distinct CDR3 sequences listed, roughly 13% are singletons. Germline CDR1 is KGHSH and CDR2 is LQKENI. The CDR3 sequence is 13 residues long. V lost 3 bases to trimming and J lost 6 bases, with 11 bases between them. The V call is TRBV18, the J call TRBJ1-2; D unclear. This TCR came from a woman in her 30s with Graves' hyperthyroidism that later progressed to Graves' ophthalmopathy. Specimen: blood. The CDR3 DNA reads TGTGCCAGCTCACCGTTCCAGGAGAATGGCTACACCTTC. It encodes CASSPFQENGYTF.